One sample yielded the 31 T cell receptor beta chains listed below, sequenced in a study of blood T cell repertoires in COVID-19. Assay: immunoSEQ multiplex PCR; the TCRdb copy retains only in-frame clones and omits some. The sample yields 62,000 or so clones, 80% to 90% seen once. Sequencing was carried out using peripheral blood. These receptors came from a man aged 45 to 65 with acute or convalescent COVID-19.

J is TRBJ1-5 and V is TRBV28; D possibly corresponds to TRBD1 (5 bases). There are 15 residues in the CDR3. CDR1 MDHEN and CDR2 SYDVKM come from the germline V gene. Deletions cut 6 bases from V and 7 bases from J, with 19 bases between. The CDR3 is CASRSGQGILQPQHF. CDR3 nucleotide sequence: TGTGCCAGCAGGTCCGGGCAGGGAATTCTACAGCCCCAGCATTTT.

This clone was observed a handful of times. The chain employs TRBV6-2 or TRBV6-3 and TRBJ2-1, with a possible D match to TRBD1 (6 bases). Germline CDR1 is MNHEY and CDR2 is SVGEGT. Trimming stripped 5 bases from V and 8 bases from J, with 10 bases between. This CDR3 region has 12 residues. CDR3 sequence reads: CASSPRGHEQFF. The CDR3 bases are TGTGCCAGCAGTCCCAGGGGTCATGAGCAGTTCTTC.

This chain links TRBV6-6 with TRBJ1-1; 9 bases are a match to TRBD1. The CDR3 sequence is 14 residues long. Germline CDR1 reads MNHNY; CDR2 reads SVGAGI (reference sequence). V lost 6 bases to trimming and J lost 5 bases; unmatched junction nucleotides: 7. CDR3 amino acids: CASREQGAITEAFF. The CDR3 DNA is TGTGCCAGCAGGGAACAGGGGGCAATTACTGAAGCTTTCTTT.

This chain connects TRBV5-8 to TRBJ2-3; 9 bases align to TRBD2. V trimming: 4 bases; J trimming: 4 bases; junction bases outside the gene matches: 4. The CDR3 contains 14 residues. CDR1 and CDR2 (germline): SGHTS, YDEGEE. CDR3 in DNA: TGTGCCAGCAGCGAAGCGGGAGGACCAGATACGCAGTATTTT. As protein: CASSEAGGPDTQYF.

This clone was observed a single time. The gene calls are TRBV15 and TRBJ2-2, with 13 bases that match TRBD2. V lost 1 base and J lost 6; bases outside the gene matches: 2. Germline CDR1 and CDR2: LNHNV and YYDKDF (reference sequence). The CDR3 sequence is 16 residues long. The chain's CDR3 is CATSRVGLAGPGELFF. The CDR3 nucleotides read TGTGCCACCAGCAGAGTGGGACTAGCGGGACCCGGGGAGCTGTTTTTT.

CDR3 sequence: CASSNSATNEKLFF. CDR3 nucleotide sequence: TGTGCCAGCAGCAACAGTGCAACTAATGAAAAACTGTTTTTT. The chain employs TRBV21-1 and TRBJ1-4; no DNA check was done on the table's D call, TRBD1. TRBV21-1 is a documented pseudogene. CDR3 size: 14 residues.

The chain links TRBV6-4 to TRBJ2-5; TRBD2 is a possible D gene (5 bases). The CDR3 extends over 14 amino acids. V was clipped by 11 bases and J by 9 bases, with 25 bases between them. Per germline, CDR1 MRHNA and CDR2 SNTAGT. The CDR3, as DNA: TGTGCCGACCCTCCGGGTCCGAAAAGGCGGGCCCAGTACTTC. Its translation: CADPPGPKRRAQYF.

The chain has TRBV19 and TRBJ1-5; 8 bases are a match to TRBD1. The CDR3 consists of 15 residues. In germline, CDR1 is LNHDA, CDR2 SQIVND (reference sequence). Germline trimming cut 10 bases from V and 0 bases from J; bases unmatched to any gene: 8. The CDR3 here is CATSPGQVSNQPQHF. The CDR3 DNA sequence: TGTGCCACCTCCCCGGGACAGGTTAGCAATCAGCCCCAGCATTTT.

The rearrangement uses TRBV2 and TRBJ2-3; D perhaps matches TRBD1 (6 bases). Germline CDR1 is SNHLY and CDR2 is FYNNEI. This CDR3 is 17 amino acids long. Trimming shortened V by 0 bases and J by 5 bases, and 18 bases separated the two germline ends. CDR3 nucleotides: TGTGCCAGCAGTGAAGCTCCGAGGGGCAGGGGTTTAGATACGCAGTATTTT. It encodes CASSEAPRGRGLDTQYF.

The chain uses TRBV14 and TRBJ2-6; the match to TRBD2 covers 8 bases. This CDR3 has 16 residues. Unmatched junction bases numbered 4, after V lost 4 bases and J lost 2 bases. CDR1 and CDR2 (germline): SGHDN, FVKESK. The CDR3 protein is CASSLREGTGANVLTF. In DNA, the CDR3 is TGTGCCAGCAGCCTCCGGGAGGGGACTGGGGCCAACGTCCTGACTTTC.

The rearrangement uses TRBV9 and TRBJ2-1; weak D call: TRBD2 (5 bases). Germline loops: CDR1 SGDLS, CDR2 YYNGEE. The CDR3 extends over 15 amino acids. The V and J ends lost 0 bases and 4 bases respectively, with 11 bases between them. CDR3 DNA: TGTGCCAGCAGCGTAGGTTTAGCGCCGTACAATGAGCAGTTCTTC. Protein product: CASSVGLAPYNEQFF.

V and J are TRBV24-1 and TRBJ1-2; 9 positions match TRBD1. The CDR3 has 16 residues. The V gene end was trimmed by 0 bases and the J gene end by 4 bases; junction bases not matched to a gene: 5. Germline values: CDR1 KGHDR, CDR2 SFDVKD. The CDR3, as DNA: TGTGCCACCAGTGATTTGCGGGGACAGGGCCGCTATGGCTACACCTTC. Translation gives CATSDLRGQGRYGYTF.

The V and J genes are TRBV9 and TRBJ1-2; TRBD1 is a possible D gene (5 bases). CDR1 and CDR2 (germline): SGDLS, YYNGEE. V dropped 3 bases and J dropped 8 bases, with 17 bases sitting between them. The CDR3 has 14 amino acids. This CDR3 reads CASSGVPGRGGYTF. CDR3 nucleotides: TGTGCCAGCAGCGGGGTTCCAGGGAGGGGAGGCTACACCTTC. The full variable domain, in which reference TRBV9 and TRBJ1-2 provide the parts outside the CDR3, is DSGVTQTPKHLITATGQRVTLRCSPRSGDLSVYWYQQSLDQGLQFLIQYYNGEERAKGNILERFSAQQFPDLHSELNLSSLELGDSALYFCASSGVPGRGGYTFGSGTRLTVV.

J is TRBJ2-7 and V is TRBV18, with 8 bases aligning to TRBD2. V lost 4 bases, J lost 4 bases, and 18 bases stayed unmatched. The CDR3 has 18 amino acids. From germline, CDR1 is KGHSH and CDR2 LQKENI. CDR3 amino acids: CASSLGLAPSVSPYEQYF. The CDR3 coding sequence is TGTGCCAGCTCACTCGGACTAGCCCCATCAGTGAGTCCTTACGAGCAGTACTTC.

The chain carries TRBV7-9 and TRBJ2-1; 14 positions agree with TRBD2. CDR3 size: 17 residues. Germline CDR1 is SEHNR and CDR2 is FQNEAQ (reference sequence). V shed 6 bases, J shed 6 bases, and the junction held 10 bases outside the gene matches. In nucleotides, the CDR3 is TGTGCCAGCAGACCTACCGGGACTAGCGGGAGACGCAATGAGCAGTTCTTC. It specifies CASRPTGTSGRRNEQFF.

This clone was detected only a few times. This chain links TRBV5-1 with TRBJ1-5, with TRBD1 matching over 9 bases. The V segment lost 0 bases and the J segment 9 bases; nucleotides outside the gene matches: 10. The CDR3 extends over 16 amino acids. CDR1 and CDR2 (germline): SGHRS, YFSETQ. CDR3 amino acids: CASSLAGQGRDGPQHF. The CDR3 nucleotides read TGCGCCAGCAGCTTGGCGGGACAGGGAAGAGATGGGCCCCAGCATTTT.

This chain joins TRBV29-1 and TRBJ1-1; the D gene is possibly TRBD1 (6 bases). CDR1 and CDR2 from the germline V gene are SQVTM and ANQGSEA. V gave up 4 bases and J gave up 2 bases, with 17 bases separating them. The CDR3 spans 15 residues. The CDR3 sequence is CSVGSSSDRNTEAFF. CDR3 sequence (DNA): TGCAGCGTTGGTTCTTCCTCGGACAGAAACACTGAAGCTTTCTTT.

The chain carries TRBV18 and TRBJ1-1, with 8 bases matching TRBD1. CDR1 and CDR2 (germline): KGHSH, LQKENI. This CDR3 comprises 17 residues. V shed 1 base, J shed 5 bases, and the junction held 12 bases outside the gene matches. The CDR3 region is CASSPRGQARRGTEAFF. For the CDR3, the DNA is TGTGCCAGCTCACCACGGGGACAGGCCCGAAGGGGGACTGAAGCTTTCTTT.

The genes are TRBV7-7 and TRBJ2-1, with TRBD2 matching 11 bases. The CDR3 extends over 17 amino acids. CDR1 is SSHAT, CDR2 FNYEAQ, per germline (reference sequence). The J segment lost 7 bases and the V segment lost 5 bases, leaving 13 bases of the junction unmatched. The CDR3 is CASSDVPGLAALNEQFF. The CDR3 region has the DNA TGTGCCAGCAGCGACGTACCGGGACTAGCGGCCTTGAATGAGCAGTTCTTC.

The CDR3 bases are TGTGCCAGCAGCGGAGGGTATCAGCCTGAAGCTTTCTTT. Translated, it gives CASSGGYQPEAFF. The V and J genes are TRBV28 and TRBJ1-1; D call uncertain. Trimming removed 6 bases at V and 6 bases at J, with 14 bases between. The CDR3 consists of 13 residues. The germline V gene encodes CDR1 MDHEN and CDR2 SYDVKM.

The chain couples TRBV7-6 to TRBJ2-5; D is possibly TRBD1 (5 bases). The CDR3 loop spans 13 amino acids. The V and J ends lost 6 bases and 7 bases respectively, with 15 bases between them. CDR1 is SGHVS and CDR2 is FNYEAQ in the germline V gene. The DNA of the CDR3 is TGTGCCAGCAGTTTTGACAGCCCGGGGACCCAGTACTTC. It translates to CASSFDSPGTQYF. Full variable domain (rest looked up from reference TRBV7-6 and TRBJ2-5): GAGVSQSPRYKVTKRGQDVALRCDPISGHVSLYWYRQALGQGPEFLTYFNYEAQQDKSGLPNDRFSAERPEGSISTLTIQRTEQRDSAMYRCASSFDSPGTQYFGPGTRLLVL.

The chain employs TRBV7-8 and TRBJ1-2, with TRBD1 as a possible D gene (6 bases). V dropped 1 base and J dropped 10 bases, with 10 bases sitting between them. The V gene's germline CDR1 is SGHVS and CDR2 FQNEAQ. This CDR3 contains 12 residues. The CDR3: CASSLGDKLYTF. The CDR3 coding sequence is TGTGCCAGCAGCTTAGGGGACAAGCTCTACACCTTC.

The chain couples TRBV28 to TRBJ2-3; TRBD1 agrees at 9 bases. V was clipped by 6 bases and J by 2 bases; unmatched bases: 6. This CDR3 has 15 residues. The germline gives CDR1 MDHEN, CDR2 SYDVKM. The CDR3 sequence is CASSSGTGITDTQYF. In DNA, the CDR3 is TGTGCCAGCAGCTCCGGGACAGGGATCACAGATACGCAGTATTTT.

V gene TRBV5-6 combines with J gene TRBJ2-2, with 8 bases aligning to TRBD1. The germline V gene has CDR1 SGHDT and CDR2 YYEEEE. J lost 4 bases, V lost 0 bases, and 2 bases had no gene match. This CDR3 region has 15 residues. CDR3 protein: CASSLAGQATGELFF. In DNA, the CDR3 is TGTGCCAGCAGCTTGGCGGGACAGGCCACCGGGGAGCTGTTTTTT.

This clone came up a few times. The rearrangement uses TRBV2 and TRBJ2-1; D is uncertain. CDR3 size: 15 residues. The germline V gene encodes CDR1 SNHLY and CDR2 FYNNEI. V was cut by 5 bases and J by 0 bases, with 11 bases left in between. The CDR3 DNA is TGTGCCAGCAGTCTGCGGCGGAGCTCCTACAATGAGCAGTTCTTC. This sequence encodes CASSLRRSSYNEQFF. Filled out from reference TRBV2 and TRBJ2-1, the complete variable domain reads EPEVTQTPSHQVTQMGQEVILRCVPISNHLYFYWYRQILGQKVEFLVSFYNNEISEKSEIFDDQFSVERPDGSNFTLKIRSTKLEDSAMYFCASSLRRSSYNEQFFGPGTRLTVL.

This clone is deemed large (0.1 to 1%). The genes are TRBV27 and TRBJ1-5; 8 nucleotides agree with TRBD1. Losses at the gene ends were 5 bases for V and 0 bases for J; bases not matched to a gene: 6. The CDR3 runs to 16 residues. Germline V gene lookup returns CDR1 MNHEY and CDR2 SMNVEV (reference sequence). The CDR3 coding sequence is TGTGCCAGCAGTCCGGGGACAGGCTATAGCAATCAGCCCCAGCATTTT. Translation gives CASSPGTGYSNQPQHF.

This chain uses TRBV28 with TRBJ2-2; 11 nucleotides align to TRBD2. Germline CDR1 and CDR2: MDHEN and SYDVKM. This CDR3 region has 14 residues. V lost 4 bases and J lost 13; bases outside the gene matches: 8. CDR3 sequence: CASSSPLAGVRLFF. In DNA, the CDR3 is TGTGCCAGCAGTTCTCCACTAGCGGGAGTCAGGCTGTTTTTT.

The gene calls are TRBV24-1 and TRBJ1-5, with 8 positions matching TRBD1. Trimming took 3 bases from V and 5 from J; bases not matched to a gene: 11. The germline gives CDR1 KGHDR, CDR2 SFDVKD. This CDR3 has 17 residues. The CDR3: CATSDPRKDRVDQPQHF. In DNA form, the CDR3 reads TGTGCCACCAGTGATCCACGGAAGGACAGGGTAGATCAGCCCCAGCATTTT.

This chain uses TRBV30 with TRBJ2-7, with 12 bases lining up with TRBD2. The CDR3 length is 16 residues. Unmatched junction bases numbered 6, after V lost 0 bases and J lost 3 bases. Germline V lookup: CDR1 GTSNPN, CDR2 SVGIG (reference sequence). The CDR3 loop is CAWSVTMTSGSYEQYF. The CDR3 nucleotides read TGTGCCTGGAGTGTAACCATGACTAGCGGGAGCTACGAGCAGTACTTC.

Only one count was recorded for this clone. This rearrangement joins TRBV27 to TRBJ2-7; TRBD2 matches 13 bases. Germline V gene lookup returns CDR1 MNHEY and CDR2 SMNVEV (reference sequence). With V trimmed by 6 bases and J by 3 bases, 2 bases remained unmatched. CDR3 length: 14 amino acids. The chain's CDR3 is CASRWTSGSYEQYF. In DNA form, the CDR3 reads TGTGCCAGCAGATGGACTAGCGGGAGCTACGAGCAGTACTTC.

The V and J genes are TRBV24-1 and TRBJ1-2, with 7 bases matching TRBD1. Germline values: CDR1 KGHDR, CDR2 SFDVKD. V gave up 3 bases and J gave up 5 bases; unmatched junction bases: 8. The CDR3 length is 15 residues. The CDR3 DNA reads as TGTGCCACCAGTGATCGGGACAGTGGGGGGTATGGCTACACCTTC. This codes for CATSDRDSGGYGYTF.